A single sample is the source of the 31 T cell receptor beta chains below, sequenced in a study of blood T cells in healthy people across ages. With a J-beta primer mix and a sample-barcoded 5' primer, a second PCR ran about 7 to 12 cycles. Using its own MiXCR run on the 5' RACE reads, TCRdb lists one record per CDR3 protein. The sample gives 1.2 million to 1.5 million distinct CDR3 sequences, approximately 42% of which show up once; 6.5% to 10% is in the top ten. Sequencing was performed on blood. These receptors originate from a woman under 30 in good health.

The chain combines TRBV28 with TRBJ2-4; TRBD1 aligns across 7 bases. TRBJ2-5 matches the DNA end more closely, so the J call is doubtful. The CDR3 has 13 residues. Per the germline V gene, CDR1 is MDHEN and CDR2 is SYDVKM. The CDR3 nucleotides read TGTGCCAGCAGGGGGACAGTGAGAGAGACCCAGTACTTC. Translating it yields CASRGTVRETQYF.

This clonotype was counted between two and nine times. The CDR3 DNA follows: TGTGCCAGCAGCTTTGGGGACTGGGAGCCCCAGCATTTT. Protein product: CASSFGDWEPQHF. The chain joins TRBV7-9 to TRBJ1-5; D possibly corresponds to TRBD1 (5 bases). The V end lost 3 bases, the J end lost 8 bases, and 11 bases lay between the germline ends. Germline V lookup: CDR1 SEHNR, CDR2 FQNEAQ (reference sequence). The CDR3 has 13 residues. The variable domain in full, with the rest retrieved from reference TRBV7-9 and TRBJ1-5, is DTGVSQNPRHKITKRGQNVTFRCDPISEHNRLYWYRQTLGQGPEFLTYFQNEAQLEKSRLLSDRFSAERPKGSFSTLEIQRTEQGDSAMYLCASSFGDWEPQHFGDGTRLSIL.

This clonotype was seen more than once but under ten times. The chain has TRBV14 and TRBJ2-1, with D uncertain. Between the trimmed V and J ends, which lost 1 base and 9 bases, there was a span of 10 bases. Germline CDR1 reads SGHDN; CDR2 reads FVKESK. The CDR3 has 13 amino acids. CDR3 loop: CASSQGRLSEQFF. DNA of the CDR3: TGTGCCAGCAGCCAAGGTAGACTGAGTGAGCAGTTCTTC.

J is TRBJ2-7 and V is TRBV20-1; the D gene is possibly TRBD2 (6 bases). From germline, CDR1 is DFQATT and CDR2 SNEGSKA (reference sequence). V dropped 0 bases and J dropped 2 bases, with 20 bases sitting between them. This CDR3 comprises 17 residues. CDR3 coding DNA: TGCAGTGCTAGAGATGTGGGTGGGGGGTCTTTAACCTACGAGCAGTACTTC. It translates to CSARDVGGGSLTYEQYF.

This clonotype has just a few counts. The V call is TRBV6-5, the J call TRBJ2-1, with D maybe TRBD1 (6 bases). CDR1 is MNHEY, CDR2 SVGAGI, per germline. CDR3 length: 16 amino acids. V was shortened by 4 bases and J by 6 bases, with 19 bases between the two germline ends. The CDR3 region has the DNA TGTGCCAGCAGTTTTTCCGCTACGGACAGACCCAATGAGCAGTTCTTC. Translation gives CASSFSATDRPNEQFF.

V is TRBV12-3 or TRBV12-4 and J is TRBJ1-4; D uncertain. Trimming pared 6 bases from V and 6 bases from J, leaving 14 bases between. The CDR3 extends over 14 amino acids. The CDR3 protein is CASRLGRKDEKLFF. CDR3 sequence (DNA): TGTGCCAGCAGGCTAGGGAGGAAGGATGAAAAACTGTTTTTT.

This clonotype was counted once. The J gene is TRBJ2-7, the V gene TRBV11-2, with D unresolved. There are 12 residues in the CDR3. Germline V lookup: CDR1 SGHAT, CDR2 FQNNGV. The V and J ends lost 4 bases and 4 bases respectively, with 8 bases between them. The CDR3 nucleotides are TGTGCCAGCAGCTGGGCCTCGTACGAGCAGTACTTC. This sequence encodes CASSWASYEQYF.

The chain carries TRBV12-3 or TRBV12-4 and TRBJ2-3; TRBD2 agrees at 14 bases. The CDR3 is 18 amino acids. Germline trimming cut 1 base from V and 4 bases from J; bases unmatched to any gene: 7. For the CDR3, the DNA is TGTGCCAGCAGTTTAGGTTCAGGGACTAGCGGGGGTGCAGATACGCAGTATTTT. Translating it yields CASSLGSGTSGGADTQYF.

V and J are TRBV11-2 and TRBJ2-3, with 8 bases matching TRBD2. This CDR3 is built from 19 residues. Germline values: CDR1 SGHAT, CDR2 FQNNGV. With 5 bases clipped from V and 3 bases from J, the junction kept 19 bases outside the gene matches. This CDR3 is CASSPKTGAAGGRTDTQYF. In nucleotides, the CDR3 is TGTGCCAGCAGCCCGAAAACGGGGGCTGCGGGAGGAAGGACAGATACGCAGTATTTT.

This rearrangement joins TRBV7-9 to TRBJ1-2; no definite D call. V dropped 2 bases and J dropped 3 bases, with 19 bases sitting between them. CDR1 is SEHNR, CDR2 FQNEAQ, per germline (reference sequence). This CDR3 has 17 amino acids. This CDR3 is CASSLWRFFPWDYGYTF. The DNA for the CDR3 is TGTGCCAGCAGCTTATGGAGGTTCTTTCCGTGGGACTATGGCTACACCTTC.

This chain links TRBV2 with TRBJ2-1; D may correspond to TRBD1 or TRBD2 (5 bases each). This CDR3 region has 15 residues. V was cut by 3 bases and J by 4 bases, with 13 bases left in between. Germline lookup yields CDR1 SNHLY and CDR2 FYNNEI. CDR3: CASSERDVTYNEQFF. The DNA for the CDR3 is TGTGCCAGCAGTGAGAGGGACGTAACGTACAATGAGCAGTTCTTC.

The J gene is TRBJ1-5, the V gene TRBV20-1; no clear D. Looked up from germline, CDR1 is DFQATT and CDR2 is SNEGSKA (reference sequence). V was cut by 5 bases and J by 0 bases, with 14 bases left in between. This CDR3 has 15 residues. The CDR3 here is CSAGEAATSNQPQHF. CDR3 nucleotide sequence: TGCAGTGCTGGGGAGGCGGCCACTAGCAATCAGCCCCAGCATTTT.

This clonotype occurred once. A much larger clone differs from this one at a single base, so this may be a read error. CDR3 DNA sequence: TGTGTCAGCAGTCGCTTAGGGGCAGGTCGAGATACGCAGTATTTT. Encoded protein: CVSSRLGAGRDTQYF. The rearrangement joins TRBV11-2 to TRBJ2-3; tentative D call: TRBD1 (5 bases). Per the germline V gene, CDR1 is SGHAT and CDR2 is FQNNGV. CDR3 length equals 15 residues. The entire variable domain, with the rest obtained from reference TRBV11-2 and TRBJ2-3, is as follows: EAGVAQSPRYKIIEKRQSVAFWCNPISGHATLYWYQQILGQGPKLLIQFQNNGVVDDSQLPKDRFSAERLKGVDSTLKIQPAKLEDSAVYLCVSSRLGAGRDTQYFGPGTRLTVL.

This clonotype has just a few counts. The gene calls are TRBV2 and TRBJ1-1, with a tentative D call TRBD1 (5 bases). CDR1 SNHLY and CDR2 FYNNEI come from the germline V gene. The V end was cut by 4 bases, the J end by 6 bases, with 12 bases between. This CDR3 is 13 amino acids long. The CDR3 loop reads CASSAGAHSEAFF. The CDR3, as DNA: TGTGCCAGCAGTGCTGGGGCCCACTCTGAAGCTTTCTTT. The full variable domain, in which reference TRBV2 and TRBJ1-1 provide the parts outside the CDR3, is EPEVTQTPSHQVTQMGQEVILRCVPISNHLYFYWYRQILGQKVEFLVSFYNNEISEKSEIFDDQFSVERPDGSNFTLKIRSTKLEDSAMYFCASSAGAHSEAFFGQGTRLTVV.

The rearrangement uses TRBV10-3 and TRBJ1-1; D gene ambiguous. The CDR3 has 11 amino acids. Germline V gene lookup returns CDR1 ENHRY and CDR2 SYGVKD. With 10 bases removed from V and 4 bases from J, the gap between germline ends came to 10 bases. As DNA, the CDR3 is TGTGCCACCGTAATGGGCACTGAAGCTTTCTTT. This translates into CATVMGTEAFF.

The chain uses TRBV11-2 and TRBJ2-4, with D tentatively TRBD1 (6 bases). Trimming shortened V by 4 bases and J by 1 base, and 11 bases separated the two germline ends. Per germline, CDR1 SGHAT and CDR2 FQNNGV. This CDR3 is 15 amino acids long. The CDR3 sequence: CASSSSDSAKNIQYF. The DNA of the CDR3 is TGTGCCAGCAGCTCTTCGGACAGCGCCAAAAACATTCAGTACTTC.

This sequence joins TRBV12-3 or TRBV12-4 and TRBJ2-1; TRBD2 aligns across 10 bases. V lost 5 bases and J lost 8; bases outside the gene matches: 12. This CDR3 has 16 amino acids. Here the CDR3 DNA reads TGTGCCAGCAGTCTGAAGCCGGGACTAGCGTTCGATGAGCAGTTCTTC. This gives the protein CASSLKPGLAFDEQFF.

This clonotype was seen a single time. The chain has TRBV14 and TRBJ1-2, with a possible D match to TRBD1 (5 bases). Germline assignment: CDR1 SGHDN and CDR2 FVKESK. This CDR3 is 15 amino acids long. The V end lost 0 bases, the J end lost 8 bases, and 16 bases lay between the germline ends. This CDR3 is CASSQDFTAYRGYTF. The CDR3 coding sequence is TGTGCCAGCAGCCAAGATTTCACGGCCTACAGGGGCTACACCTTC.

The count of this clonotype is one. The CDR3 sequence: CASTSPTGRGFSSYEQYF. CDR3 nucleotide sequence: TGTGCCAGCACCTCACCGACCGGGAGGGGATTCAGCTCCTACGAGCAGTACTTC. The rearrangement uses TRBV12-3 or TRBV12-4 and TRBJ2-7; 8 nucleotides align to TRBD2. The CDR3 contains 18 residues. V dropped 7 bases and J dropped 0; count of bases not matched to a gene: 17.

A note on this clonotype: A much bigger clone sits one base away, suggesting this may be a read error. The genes are TRBV4-1 and TRBJ1-2; D not resolved. V was trimmed by 0 bases and J by 3 bases, leaving 14 bases between them. The CDR3 contains 16 residues. Germline V gene lookup returns CDR1 MGHRA and CDR2 YSYEKL. The CDR3: CASSQDGEESHYGYTF. DNA of the CDR3: TGCGCCAGCAGCCAAGACGGAGAGGAGTCCCACTATGGCTACACCTTC.

This rearrangement joins TRBV7-9 to TRBJ2-1; D might be TRBD1 or TRBD2, each matching 7 bases. The CDR3 is made up of 15 amino acids. Per germline, CDR1 SEHNR and CDR2 FQNEAQ (reference sequence). Trimming shortened V by 5 bases and J by 6 bases, and 17 bases separated the two germline ends. CDR3 nucleotide sequence: TGTGCCAGCAGCCGCCCGAGCAGGGGGGGCAATGAGCAGTTCTTC. Translated, it gives CASSRPSRGGNEQFF.

The CDR3 here is CASSQDRDSYGYTF. The CDR3, as DNA: TGTGCCAGCAGCCAAGACCGGGACAGCTATGGCTACACCTTC. This sequence joins TRBV14 and TRBJ1-2, with 7 bases lining up with TRBD1. The CDR3 runs to 14 residues. Germline CDR1 is SGHDN and CDR2 is FVKESK. V gave up 0 bases and J gave up 4 bases; unmatched junction bases: 2.

The rearrangement joins TRBV14 to TRBJ1-1, with 7 bases lining up with TRBD1. V gave up 4 bases and J gave up 7 bases; unmatched junction bases: 12. The CDR3 consists of 15 residues. Per the germline V gene, CDR1 is SGHDN and CDR2 is FVKESK. This CDR3 reads CASSLEPTGWFEAFF. The CDR3 DNA reads as TGTGCCAGCAGCCTCGAACCGACAGGGTGGTTTGAAGCTTTCTTT.

CDR3 bases: TGTGCCAGCAGTGCAACCGGGACAGGGGCGAACTATGGCTACACCTTC. This sequence encodes CASSATGTGANYGYTF. V and J are TRBV6-1 and TRBJ1-2, with 10 bases lining up with TRBD1. The CDR3 extends over 16 amino acids. Germline lookup yields CDR1 MNHNS and CDR2 SASEGT. Losses at the gene ends were 4 bases for V and 2 bases for J; bases not matched to a gene: 7.

The sample holds many counts of this clonotype. This chain connects TRBV7-2 to TRBJ2-7, with D tentatively TRBD1 or TRBD2 (5 bases each). The CDR3 contains 12 residues. Germline V gene sequence: CDR1 SGHTA, CDR2 FQGNSA. V lost 3 bases and J 7 bases, leaving 10 bases between the germline ends. In DNA, the CDR3 is TGTGCCAGCAGCTTGACGGGGCGTGAGCAGTACTTC. Residues: CASSLTGREQYF.

This rearrangement joins TRBV29-1 to TRBJ2-7; weak D call: TRBD1 (6 bases). Trimming left V 6 bases short and J 3 bases short, with 15 bases between. The CDR3 spans 13 residues. Germline V lookup: CDR1 SQVTM, CDR2 ANQGSEA. The CDR3, as DNA: TGCAGCGTGGGGGCCAGATTGAACTACGAGCAGTACTTC. This translates into CSVGARLNYEQYF.

The gene calls are TRBV5-1 and TRBJ2-1; TRBD2 aligns across 7 bases. This CDR3 comprises 16 residues. Trimming took 1 base from V and 8 from J; bases not matched to a gene: 12. The germline V gene encodes CDR1 SGHRS and CDR2 YFSETQ. The DNA of the CDR3 is TGCGCCAGCAGCTTGCGGTCGGCGGGGGTTTTTGATGAGCAGTTCTTC. Translation: CASSLRSAGVFDEQFF.

This clonotype was detected only a few times. This chain uses TRBV11-1 with TRBJ2-5; D is unclear. The CDR3 covers 15 residues. CDR1 SGHAT and CDR2 FQDESV come from the germline V gene (reference sequence). V gave up 1 base and J gave up 3 bases, with 12 bases separating them. The CDR3 DNA reads TGTGCCAGCAGCTTAGATTTGGGTCGTAAAGAGACCCAGTACTTC. This encodes CASSLDLGRKETQYF.

This clonotype was observed once. This sequence joins TRBV4-3 and TRBJ2-1; D perhaps matches TRBD2 (5 bases). V lost 0 bases to trimming and J lost 13 bases, with 19 bases between them. This CDR3 contains 15 residues. The germline V gene has CDR1 LGHNA and CDR2 YSLEER. Here the CDR3 reads CASSQETRVQETQFF. The DNA for the CDR3 is TGCGCCAGCAGCCAAGAAACGCGGGTACAAGAGACCCAGTTCTTC.

The chain has TRBV6-1 and TRBJ2-1, with 7 bases matching TRBD1. The J call may be mistaken, given a closer DNA end match to TRBJ2-7. Germline assignment: CDR1 MNHNS and CDR2 SASEGT. CDR3 length equals 16 residues. Written as DNA, the CDR3 is TGTGCCAGCAGTGAAAGTCCGGACAGGTCCTACAATGAGCAGTACTTC. Protein product: CASSESPDRSYNEQYF.

The chain joins TRBV9 to TRBJ2-7; D unresolved. The CDR3 covers 14 residues. CDR1 is SGDLS and CDR2 is YYNGEE in the germline V gene. With 0 bases removed from V and 4 bases from J, the gap between germline ends came to 11 bases. CDR3 in amino acids: CASSVEIVPYEQYF. CDR3 nucleotide sequence: TGTGCCAGCAGCGTAGAGATCGTGCCGTACGAGCAGTACTTC.